The 23 T cell receptor beta chains listed next were all sequenced from one sample in a study of blood T cell repertoires in COVID-19. Here immunoSEQ multiplex PCR was the method, and the copy in TCRdb shows in-frame clones only, minus some. The profile covers about 300,000 clones, with 88% appearing a single time and 9.4% taken by the ten largest. The specimen sequenced was peripheral blood. Receptors originate from a young man with active or convalescent COVID-19.

This rearrangement joins TRBV18 to TRBJ2-1, with 10 positions matching TRBD1. CDR1 and CDR2 (germline): KGHSH, LQKENI. The CDR3 contains 15 residues. The junction had 6 bases not matched to a gene; V was cut back by 6 bases and J by 4 bases. The DNA of the CDR3 is TGTGCCAGCTCCCGCGGGACAGGGGATTACAATGAGCAGTTCTTC. Translated, it gives CASSRGTGDYNEQFF.

This chain connects TRBV6-5 to TRBJ2-7; TRBD2 matches 8 bases. V gave up 0 bases and J gave up 5 bases; unmatched junction bases: 3. This CDR3 spans 14 amino acids. Germline CDR1 reads MNHEY; CDR2 reads SVGAGI. As DNA, the CDR3 is TGTGCCAGCAGTTACTCGAGGCGGGAGGACGAGCAGTACTTC. Translation gives CASSYSRREDEQYF.

This chain connects TRBV11-2 to TRBJ2-7; 7 bases match TRBD1. Trimming cost V 10 bases and J 1 base; bases outside gene matches: 10. The CDR3 has 14 residues. Germline values: CDR1 SGHAT, CDR2 FQNNGV. The CDR3 reads CAIRNPGQSYEQYF. The CDR3 coding sequence is TGTGCCATCCGAAACCCGGGACAGTCCTACGAGCAGTACTTC.

This chain joins TRBV6-5 and TRBJ2-5; 7 nucleotides match TRBD1. CDR1 is MNHEY, CDR2 SVGAGI, per germline. This CDR3 is built from 15 residues. V dropped 5 bases and J dropped 2; count of bases not matched to a gene: 8. This CDR3 is CASSQFTGVQETQYF. As DNA, the CDR3 is TGTGCCAGCAGTCAGTTCACAGGGGTACAAGAGACCCAGTACTTC.

The chain joins TRBV19 to TRBJ2-6; TRBD1 might be the D (6 bases). The V end was cut by 7 bases, the J end by 0 bases, with 16 bases between. The CDR3 covers 17 residues. Germline V lookup: CDR1 LNHDA, CDR2 SQIVND (reference sequence). CDR3 amino acids: CASTTGQPSSGANVLTF. The CDR3 coding sequence is TGTGCCAGTACCACCGGACAGCCAAGCTCTGGGGCCAACGTCCTGACTTTC.

The CDR3 here is CASSKEYRTGYLYEQYF. The CDR3 DNA reads TGTGCCAGCAGCAAAGAGTATAGGACAGGGTATTTATACGAGCAGTACTTC. The chain recombines TRBV21-1 with TRBJ2-7; the table's TRBD1 call for D was not verified on the DNA. TRBV21-1 is labeled a pseudogene. The CDR3 has 17 amino acids.

This clone was seen just once. J is TRBJ2-5 and V is TRBV3-1 (or the pseudogene TRBV3-2); 13 positions match TRBD2. The CDR3 covers 16 residues. CDR1 and CDR2 from the germline V gene are LGHDT and YNNKEL (reference sequence). V dropped 5 bases and J dropped 5; count of bases not matched to a gene: 8. DNA of the CDR3: TGTGCCAGCAGCTCTAGACTAGCGGGGGGCCGGGAGACCCAGTACTTC. It encodes CASSSRLAGGRETQYF.

In its sample, this clone was seen a few times. The rearrangement uses TRBV18 and TRBJ1-2, with D possibly being TRBD1 (6 bases). This CDR3 contains 14 residues. Germline CDR1 and CDR2: KGHSH and LQKENI. The V end was cut by 4 bases, the J end by 0 bases, with 9 bases between. CDR3 DNA: TGTGCCAGCTCACTGGACAGAACTAACTATGGCTACACCTTC. Translated, it gives CASSLDRTNYGYTF. Full variable domain (remainder filled in from reference TRBV18 and TRBJ1-2): NAGVMQNPRHLVRRRGQEARLRCSPMKGHSHVYWYRQLPEEGLKFMVYLQKENIIDESGMPKERFSAEFPKEGPSILRIQQVVRGDSAAYFCASSLDRTNYGYTFGSGTRLTVV.

V gene TRBV9 combines with J gene TRBJ1-4, with 8 positions matching TRBD1. CDR3 length: 15 amino acids. CDR1 and CDR2 (germline): SGDLS, YYNGEE. V shed 4 bases and J 4 bases; nucleotides not matched to a gene: 6. The CDR3 is CASSLRTGSNEKLFF. The CDR3 nucleotides read TGTGCCAGCAGCCTAAGGACAGGGAGTAATGAAAAACTGTTTTTT.

The rearrangement links TRBV10-3 to TRBJ2-5; possible D gene TRBD2, 5 bases. V was clipped by 4 bases and J by 0 bases, with 6 bases between them. Germline V gene data show CDR1 as ENHRY and CDR2 as SYGVKD. This CDR3 comprises 13 residues. The CDR3: CAISAGYQETQYF. The CDR3 DNA follows: TGTGCCATCAGTGCGGGGTACCAAGAGACCCAGTACTTC.

This clone was seen a handful of times. The chain couples TRBV24-1 to TRBJ1-1, with D unresolved. The V end lost 4 bases, the J end lost 10 bases, and 18 bases lay between the germline ends. This CDR3 spans 14 amino acids. Germline values: CDR1 KGHDR, CDR2 SFDVKD. CDR3 region: CATSDVETRGGAFF. The CDR3, as DNA: TGTGCCACCAGTGACGTGGAGACACGGGGTGGAGCTTTCTTT.

The rearrangement uses TRBV7-3 and TRBJ2-1; D remains ambiguous. V dropped 2 bases and J dropped 10 bases, with 12 bases sitting between them. Germline V gene data show CDR1 as SGHTA and CDR2 as FQGTGA. CDR3 length: 13 amino acids. The CDR3 reads CASSLGIMAEQFF. The CDR3 nucleotides read TGTGCCAGCAGCTTAGGTATCATGGCCGAGCAGTTCTTC.

The gene calls are TRBV11-3 and TRBJ1-1; D may be TRBD1 (6 bases). This CDR3 is 13 amino acids long. Trimming took 5 bases from V and 4 from J, leaving 11 bases between them. Germline CDR1 reads SGHNT; CDR2 reads YENEEA. The CDR3 sequence: CASSLHRATEAFF. The CDR3 region has the DNA TGTGCCAGCAGCCTGCACAGGGCCACTGAAGCTTTCTTT.

The V gene is TRBV5-1, the J gene TRBJ2-7; 11 bases are a match to TRBD1. Trimming at V came to 3 bases and at J to 5 bases, leaving 7 bases not matched to a gene. The CDR3 consists of 15 residues. Germline V gene sequence: CDR1 SGHRS, CDR2 YFSETQ. The CDR3: CASSSSGQGANEQYF. The CDR3 DNA reads TGCGCCAGCAGCTCGTCAGGACAGGGGGCTAACGAGCAGTACTTC.

This chain uses TRBV4-3 with TRBJ2-7; TRBD1 is a possible D gene (5 bases). The CDR3 extends over 15 amino acids. The germline V gene encodes CDR1 LGHNA and CDR2 YSLEER. V lost 0 bases and J lost 2, with 11 bases in between. CDR3 residues: CASSQDQQGPYEQYF. CDR3 bases: TGCGCCAGCAGCCAAGATCAGCAGGGCCCCTACGAGCAGTACTTC.

V and J are TRBV4-1 and TRBJ1-4; 8 bases match TRBD1. Looked up from germline, CDR1 is MGHRA and CDR2 is YSYEKL. J gave up 3 bases and V 3 bases, and 15 bases lay outside the gene matches. CDR3 length: 19 amino acids. The CDR3: CASSQTYGQGANANEKLFF. The CDR3 DNA follows: TGCGCCAGCAGCCAGACGTATGGGCAGGGGGCGAATGCTAATGAAAAACTGTTTTTT.

The genes are TRBV6-5 and TRBJ1-5; D is uncertain. V lost 10 bases and J 2 bases, leaving 12 bases between the germline ends. Germline V gene lookup returns CDR1 MNHEY and CDR2 SVGAGI. CDR3 length: 13 residues. CDR3 DNA: TGTGCCACCCGGCGGGGAGGCAATCAGCCCCAGCATTTT. Amino acids: CATRRGGNQPQHF.

This clone came up a few times. CDR3 amino acids: CASSHLRKTGASEKLFF. In DNA, the CDR3 is TGTGCCAGCAGCCACCTGCGGAAGACAGGGGCATCTGAAAAACTGTTTTTT. The chain joins TRBV3-1 (or the pseudogene TRBV3-2) to TRBJ1-4; 8 nucleotides agree with TRBD1. V trimming: 3 bases; J trimming: 7 bases; junction bases outside the gene matches: 13. Germline loops: CDR1 LGHDT, CDR2 YNNKEL (reference sequence). CDR3 length: 17 amino acids.

Turning to this clone: The same CDR3 can be traced to other DNA sequences in this sample. The chain couples TRBV4-1 to TRBJ1-2; 11 bases match TRBD1. The CDR3 runs 15 residues. After removal of 4 bases from V and 0 bases from J, the junction contained 1 base not matched to a gene. The germline V gene has CDR1 MGHRA and CDR2 YSYEKL. The CDR3 is CASSPGQGANYGYTF. In nucleotides, the CDR3 is TGCGCCAGCAGCCCGGGACAGGGGGCTAACTATGGCTACACCTTC.

This chain uses TRBV4-2 with TRBJ2-2, with 14 positions matching TRBD2. Germline lookup yields CDR1 LGHNA and CDR2 YNFKEQ. The ends lost 3 bases at V and 1 base at J; junction bases unmatched: 7. There are 19 residues in the CDR3. The CDR3 nucleotides read TGTGCCAGCAGCCAGGGGACTAGCGGGGGCTGGGGGAACACCGGGGAGCTGTTTTTT. This translates into CASSQGTSGGWGNTGELFF.

This clone has more than one count but fewer than ten. In DNA form, the CDR3 reads TGTGCCAGTAGCCGGGACAGGGTATATGAGCAGTTCTTC. As protein: CASSRDRVYEQFF. This chain connects TRBV19 to TRBJ2-1; 9 bases agree with TRBD1. The CDR3 totals 13 residues. Germline V gene data show CDR1 as LNHDA and CDR2 as SQIVND (reference sequence). Trimming took 6 bases from V and 8 from J; bases not matched to a gene: 5.

The chain employs TRBV6-2 or TRBV6-3 and TRBJ1-2; D gene ambiguous. From germline, CDR1 is MNHEY and CDR2 SVGEGT. The CDR3 has 13 amino acids. Trimming removed 0 bases from V and 8 bases from J, with 10 bases in between. CDR3 loop: CASSYSPERGYTF. As DNA, the CDR3 is TGTGCCAGCAGTTACTCGCCGGAGAGGGGCTACACCTTC.

This chain links TRBV27 with TRBJ1-5, with D possibly matching TRBD1 (6 bases). The V end lost 3 bases, the J end lost 7 bases, and 13 bases lay between the germline ends. This CDR3 is 14 amino acids long. Germline CDR1 MNHEY, CDR2 SMNVEV (reference sequence). The chain's CDR3 is CASSFSGTWQPQHF. The CDR3 DNA is TGTGCCAGCAGTTTCTCTGGGACATGGCAGCCCCAGCATTTT.